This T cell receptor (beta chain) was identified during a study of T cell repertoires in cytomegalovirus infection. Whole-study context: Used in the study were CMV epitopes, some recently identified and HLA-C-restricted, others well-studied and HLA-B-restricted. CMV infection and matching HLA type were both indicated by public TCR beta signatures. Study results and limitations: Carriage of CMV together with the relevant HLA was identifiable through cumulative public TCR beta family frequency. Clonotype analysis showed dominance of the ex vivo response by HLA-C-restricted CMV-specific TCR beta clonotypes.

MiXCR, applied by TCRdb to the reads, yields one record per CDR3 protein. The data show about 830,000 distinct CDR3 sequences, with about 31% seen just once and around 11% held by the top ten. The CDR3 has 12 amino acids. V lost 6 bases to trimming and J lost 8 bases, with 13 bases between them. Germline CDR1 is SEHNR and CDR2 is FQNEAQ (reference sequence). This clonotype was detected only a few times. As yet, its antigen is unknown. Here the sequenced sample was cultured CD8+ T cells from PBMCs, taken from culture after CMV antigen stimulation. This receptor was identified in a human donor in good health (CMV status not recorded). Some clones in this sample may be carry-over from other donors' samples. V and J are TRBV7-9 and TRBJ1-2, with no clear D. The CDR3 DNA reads TGTGCCAGCAGTTCAAGGGTCGGCGGCTACACCTTC. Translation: CASSSRVGGYTF.